This T cell receptor beta chain appears in the sequencing data of a study of CD8+CD57+ T cells in acquired aplastic anemia. Study information: DNA from sorted CD4+ and CD8+ cells averaged 3.2 ug. Read counts for CD4+ cells (from healthy donors) averaged about 10 million.

For CDR3 and TCR beta VDJ profiling, genomic DNA was the template used. One entry per CDR3 protein, called by TCRdb with MiXCR from the reads. This table holds about 62,000 distinct CDR3 sequences, 50% to 70% found once. Study-level points and caveats: Patients shared some 29 CD8+ CDR3 sequences with controls. Statistical testing detected no significant gap in CD8+ Simpson's diversity between patients and controls.

CDR1 is SEHNR, CDR2 FQNEAQ, per germline (reference sequence). Trimming took 6 bases from V and 13 from J, leaving 15 bases between them. The CDR3 extends over 12 amino acids. Note on this clonotype: Its specificity is unknown.

The chain links TRBV7-9 to TRBJ1-4, with D unclear. Sequenced input: sorted CD4+, CD8+, or CD8+CD57+ T cells (not recorded which) from PBMCs. The receptor was isolated from a human donor in good health, serving as a control. CDR3 DNA sequence: TGTGCCAGCAGTTTCACTGGGAAAACACTGTTTTTT. Its translation: CASSFTGKTLFF.